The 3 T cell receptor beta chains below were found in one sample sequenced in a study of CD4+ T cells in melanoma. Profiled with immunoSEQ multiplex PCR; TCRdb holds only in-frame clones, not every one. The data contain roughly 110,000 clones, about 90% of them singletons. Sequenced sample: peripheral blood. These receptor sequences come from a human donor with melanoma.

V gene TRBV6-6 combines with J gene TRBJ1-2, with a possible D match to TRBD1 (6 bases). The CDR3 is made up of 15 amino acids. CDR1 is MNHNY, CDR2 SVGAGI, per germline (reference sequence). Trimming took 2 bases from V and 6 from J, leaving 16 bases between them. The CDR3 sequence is CASSYARQVLDGYTF. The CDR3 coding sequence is TGTGCCAGCAGTTACGCGAGACAGGTACTAGATGGCTACACCTTC.

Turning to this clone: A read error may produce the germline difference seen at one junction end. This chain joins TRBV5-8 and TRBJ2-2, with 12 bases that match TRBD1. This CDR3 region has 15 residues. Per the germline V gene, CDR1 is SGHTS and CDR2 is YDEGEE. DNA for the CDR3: TGTGCCAGCAGTTTGGGGACAGGGGGCTTCAGGGAGCTGTTTTTT. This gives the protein CASSLGTGGFRELFF.

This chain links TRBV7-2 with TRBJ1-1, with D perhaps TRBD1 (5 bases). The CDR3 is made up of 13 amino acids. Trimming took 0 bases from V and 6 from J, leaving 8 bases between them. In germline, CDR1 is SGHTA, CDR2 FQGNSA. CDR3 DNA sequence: TGTGCCAGCAGCTTAGCGCAGGGTCCTGAAGCTTTCTTT. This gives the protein CASSLAQGPEAFF.